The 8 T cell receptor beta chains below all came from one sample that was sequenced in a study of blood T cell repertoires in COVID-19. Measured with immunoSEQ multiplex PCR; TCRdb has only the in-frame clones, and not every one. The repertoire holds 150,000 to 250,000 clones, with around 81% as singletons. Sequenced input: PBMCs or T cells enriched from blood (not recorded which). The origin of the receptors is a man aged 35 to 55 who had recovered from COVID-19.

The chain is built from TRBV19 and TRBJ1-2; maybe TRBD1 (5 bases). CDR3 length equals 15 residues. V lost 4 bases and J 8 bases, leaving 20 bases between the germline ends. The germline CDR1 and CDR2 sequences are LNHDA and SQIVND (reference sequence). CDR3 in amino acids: CASSKPPAGPGGYTF. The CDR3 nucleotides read TGTGCCAGTAGTAAACCACCGGCGGGGCCGGGGGGCTACACCTTC. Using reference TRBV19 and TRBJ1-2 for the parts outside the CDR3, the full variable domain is DGGITQSPKYLFRKEGQNVTLSCEQNLNHDAMYWYRQDPGQGLRLIYYSQIVNDFQKGDIAEGYSVSREKKESFPLTVTSAQKNPTAFYLCASSKPPAGPGGYTFGSGTRLTVV.

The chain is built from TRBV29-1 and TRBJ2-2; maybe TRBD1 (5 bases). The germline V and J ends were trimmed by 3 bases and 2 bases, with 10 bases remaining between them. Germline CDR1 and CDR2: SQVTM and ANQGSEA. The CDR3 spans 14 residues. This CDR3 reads CSVDPQANTGELFF. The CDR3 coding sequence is TGCAGCGTTGACCCACAGGCTAACACCGGGGAGCTGTTTTTT.

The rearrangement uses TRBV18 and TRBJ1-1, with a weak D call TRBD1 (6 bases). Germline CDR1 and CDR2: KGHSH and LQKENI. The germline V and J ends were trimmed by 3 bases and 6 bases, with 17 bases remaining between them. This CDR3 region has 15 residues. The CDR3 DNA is TGTGCCAGCTCACCCCCAGGACAGTTTGCCGCTGAAGCTTTCTTT. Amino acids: CASSPPGQFAAEAFF. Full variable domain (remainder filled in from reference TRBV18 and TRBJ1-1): NAGVMQNPRHLVRRRGQEARLRCSPMKGHSHVYWYRQLPEEGLKFMVYLQKENIIDESGMPKERFSAEFPKEGPSILRIQQVVRGDSAAYFCASSPPGQFAAEAFFGQGTRLTVV.

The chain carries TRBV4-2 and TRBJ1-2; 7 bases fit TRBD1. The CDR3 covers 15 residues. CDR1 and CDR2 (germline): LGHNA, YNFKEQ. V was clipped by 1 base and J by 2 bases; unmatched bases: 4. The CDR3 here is CASSQGTGHNYGYTF. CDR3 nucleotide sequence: TGTGCCAGCAGCCAAGGGACAGGCCACAACTATGGCTACACCTTC.

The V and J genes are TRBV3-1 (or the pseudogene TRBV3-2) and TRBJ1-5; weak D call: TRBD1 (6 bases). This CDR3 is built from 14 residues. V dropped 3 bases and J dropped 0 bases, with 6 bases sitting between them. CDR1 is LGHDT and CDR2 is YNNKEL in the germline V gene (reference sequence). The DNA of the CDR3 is TGTGCCAGCAGCCAGGGACATAGCAATCAGCCCCAGCATTTT. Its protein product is CASSQGHSNQPQHF.

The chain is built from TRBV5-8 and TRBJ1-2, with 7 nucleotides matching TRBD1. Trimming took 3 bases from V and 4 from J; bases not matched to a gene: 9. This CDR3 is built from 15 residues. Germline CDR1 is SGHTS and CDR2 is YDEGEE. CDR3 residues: CASSSRGQPFYGYTF. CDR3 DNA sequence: TGTGCCAGCAGCTCCCGGGGACAGCCGTTCTATGGCTACACCTTC.

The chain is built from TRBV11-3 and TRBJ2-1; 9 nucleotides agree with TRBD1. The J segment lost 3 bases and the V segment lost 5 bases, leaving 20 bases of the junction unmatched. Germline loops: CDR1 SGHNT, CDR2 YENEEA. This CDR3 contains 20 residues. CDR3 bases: TGTGCCAGCAGCCCCCGGACAGGGGACCCCCTCCCCCCCTACTACAATGAGCAGTTCTTC. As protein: CASSPRTGDPLPPYYNEQFF.

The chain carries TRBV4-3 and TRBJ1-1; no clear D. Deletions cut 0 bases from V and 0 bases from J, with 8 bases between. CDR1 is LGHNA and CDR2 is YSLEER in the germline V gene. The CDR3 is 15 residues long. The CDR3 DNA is TGCGCCAGCAGCCAAGATACAGCAATGAACACTGAAGCTTTCTTT. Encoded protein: CASSQDTAMNTEAFF.